These T cell receptor beta chains were read from a single sample in a study of T-cell reconstitution after alpha-beta-depleted transplantation in children. TCRdb ran MiXCR on the PCR reads and lists one entry per CDR3 protein. Of a few hundred thousand distinct CDR3 sequences listed, around 10% were seen once; the top ten hold 2.4%. The sample consisted of PBMCs from the stem cell graft donor, taken from the stem cell graft. These receptors came from a human donor who donated a stem cell graft to a child with acute lymphoblastic leukemia. Both conserved end residues are part of each CDR3. D genes are given only for firm matches. A row's size may be missing; if present it is once, few, many or a size class.

clone size	D gene	J gene	V gene	CDR3 protein	CDR3 DNA
few	.	TRBJ2-1	TRBV9	CASSAHIEPNNEQFF	TGTGCCAGCAGCGCCCACATTGAGCCCAACAATGAGCAGTTCTTC
.	TRBD1	TRBJ1-2	TRBV5-5	CASSTGQGLNYGYTF	TGTGCCAGCAGCACCGGACAGGGTCTTAACTATGGCTACACCTTC
.	.	TRBJ2-5	TRBV5-1	CASSLGLFETQYF	TGCGCCAGCAGCCTGGGACTCTTTGAGACCCAGTACTTC
many	.	TRBJ2-1	TRBV7-2	CASSLYGGNEQFF	TGTGCCAGCAGCTTATATGGCGGGAATGAGCAGTTCTTC
few	.	TRBJ2-7	TRBV7-6	CASSPTYGGQQYF	TGTGCCAGCAGCCCTACCTATGGGGGACAGCAGTACTTC
few	TRBD2	TRBJ2-7	TRBV7-2	CASSLGGTSGRPYEQYF	TGTGCCAGCAGCTTGGGGGGGACTAGCGGGAGGCCTTACGAGCAGTACTTC
many	.	TRBJ2-3	TRBV6-1	CASSEFEGETNTQYF	TGTGCCAGCAGTGAATTCGAGGGAGAGACAAATACGCAGTATTTT
few	TRBD2	TRBJ2-7	TRBV7-9	CASSPVPPTSGSYEQYF	TGTGCCAGCAGCCCCGTCCCACCGACTAGCGGGAGCTACGAGCAGTACTTC
.	.	TRBJ2-6	TRBV7-1	CASSSYRVIPGTGSSGANVLTF	TGTGCCAGCAGCTCTTACCGCGTTATCCCCGGAACAGGGAGCTCTGGGGCCAACGTCCTGACTTTC
few	.	TRBJ1-5	TRBV10-3	CAIGAWSHQPQHF	TGTGCCATCGGGGCTTGGAGCCATCAGCCCCAGCATTTT
.	TRBD2	TRBJ2-3	TRBV20-1	CSARVAYGLAGPSSTDTQYF	TGCAGTGCTAGAGTAGCGTACGGACTAGCGGGGCCATCTAGCACAGATACGCAGTATTTT
many	TRBD2	TRBJ2-1	TRBV29-1	CSSKREGLSEQFF	TGCAGCTCAAAGCGGGAGGGCCTTAGTGAGCAGTTCTTC
many	TRBD1	TRBJ1-5	TRBV7-2	CASSSSTGSNQPQHF	TGTGCCAGCAGCTCTTCGACAGGGAGCAATCAGCCCCAGCATTTT
few	.	TRBJ2-5	TRBV20-1	CSAGRSTQETQYF	TGCAGTGCTGGGAGGAGTACACAAGAGACCCAGTACTTC
few	.	TRBJ2-3	TRBV28	CASSFGQEAYTDTQYF	TGTGCCAGCAGTTTCGGGCAAGAGGCCTACACAGATACGCAGTATTTT
.	.	TRBJ2-1	TRBV6-1	CASSSSWASGEQFF	TGTGCCAGTTCCTCCAGTTGGGCCAGCGGTGAGCAGTTCTTC
.	TRBD2	TRBJ2-5	TRBV7-9	CASSPLGGGREETQYF	TGTGCCAGCAGCCCCCTTGGGGGGGGAAGGGAAGAGACCCAGTACTTC
.	TRBD2	TRBJ2-1	TRBV2	CASTRPGTSDDEQFF	TGTGCCAGCACCAGACCCGGGACTAGCGATGATGAGCAGTTCTTC
many	TRBD1	TRBJ2-3	TRBV5-1	CASSMGQGADTQYF	TGCGCCAGCAGCATGGGACAGGGGGCGGATACGCAGTATTTT
few	.	TRBJ2-3	TRBV14	CASSQVGGFTDTQYF	TGTGCCAGCAGCCAAGTTGGAGGGTTCACAGATACGCAGTATTTT
many	.	TRBJ2-7	TRBV7-2	CASSLGLLRARLNEQYF	TGTGCCAGCAGCTTAGGCCTGTTAAGAGCACGGTTAAACGAGCAGTACTTC
.	TRBD2	TRBJ2-2	TRBV25-1	CASSEIGGETGELFF	TGTGCCAGCAGTGAGATTGGGGGGGAGACCGGGGAGCTGTTTTTT
few	TRBD2	TRBJ2-7	TRBV4-3	CASSQYTGTIYEQYF	TGCGCCAGCAGCCAATATACCGGGACTATCTACGAGCAGTACTTC
few	.	TRBJ2-2	TRBV11-1	CASSLAWRRRFANTGELFF	TGTGCCAGCAGCTTAGCGTGGCGGAGACGGTTCGCGAACACCGGGGAGCTGTTTTTT
.	.	TRBJ2-1	TRBV7-9	CASSSHFNEQFF	TGTGCCAGCAGCTCACACTTCAATGAGCAGTTCTTC